These T cell receptor beta chains were read from a single sample in a study of cytomegalovirus exposure and HLA in healthy donors. Measured with immunoSEQ multiplex PCR; TCRdb has only the in-frame clones, and not every one. The repertoire holds approximately 72,000 clones, with around 64% as singletons. Sequencing was done on a sample of PBMCs. The receptors here all came from a man between 35 and 55 years old in good health and CMV-seropositive. The CDR3 runs from the conserved cysteine through the conserved F or W. D genes are given only for firm matches. Clone size is stated in some rows and not others, as once, few, many or a class when expanded.

size	V	D	J	CDR3	DNA
-	TRBV6-5	-	TRBJ1-6	CASSSDTSRGSPLHF	TGTGCCAGCAGCTCCGACACTTCCCGTGGTTCACCCCTCCACTTT
once	TRBV5-5	-	TRBJ1-2	CASSLASANYGYTF	TGTGCCAGCAGCTTGGCGTCCGCTAACTATGGCTACACCTTC
few	TRBV28	-	TRBJ2-1	CASSLEEYEQFF	TGTGCCAGCAGTTTGGAGGAGTATGAGCAGTTCTTC
-	TRBV6-5	TRBD1	TRBJ1-2	CASSSGQGGGYTF	TGTGCCAGCAGTTCGGGACAGGGGGGAGGCTACACCTTC
once	TRBV10-3	TRBD2	TRBJ2-5	CAISESTSGLAGETQYF	TGTGCCATCAGTGAGTCTACATCGGGACTAGCGGGGGAGACCCAGTACTTC
-	TRBV6-1	-	TRBJ1-5	CASSVPGQNYQPQHF	TGTGCCAGCAGTGTCCCTGGGCAGAATTATCAGCCCCAGCATTTT
-	TRBV27	-	TRBJ2-7	CASSLRWGSYEQYF	TGTGCCAGCAGTTTACGGTGGGGCTCGTACGAGCAGTACTTC
-	TRBV10-1	TRBD2	TRBJ2-5	CASSDGTASGFETQYF	TGCGCCAGCAGCGATGGGACGGCTAGCGGGTTCGAGACCCAGTACTTC
-	TRBV15	-	TRBJ1-5	CATRTGTLSNQPQHF	TGTGCCACCAGAACGGGGACACTGTCAAATCAGCCCCAGCATTTT
-	TRBV10-1	-	TRBJ1-1	CASSESSGYTEAFF	TGCGCCAGCAGTGAGTCTTCGGGGTACACTGAAGCTTTCTTT
-	TRBV4-3	TRBD2	TRBJ2-1	CASSLLGRGGQIYNEQFF	TGCGCCAGCAGCCTCCTGGGGCGGGGGGGACAAATATACAATGAGCAGTTCTTC
-	TRBV30	TRBD2	TRBJ2-1	CAWGPGLAGGFYNEQFF	TGTGCCTGGGGACCGGGACTAGCGGGGGGCTTCTACAATGAGCAGTTCTTC
-	TRBV25-1	-	TRBJ2-5	CASSGYQETQYF	TGTGCCAGCAGTGGCTATCAAGAGACCCAGTACTTC
-	TRBV2	-	TRBJ1-1	CASTLGGNTEAFF	TGTGCCAGCACCCTGGGAGGCAACACTGAAGCTTTCTTT
-	TRBV11-3	-	TRBJ2-1	CASSLIVTSSYNEQFF	TGTGCCAGCAGCTTGATAGTCACTTCCTCCTACAATGAGCAGTTCTTC
-	TRBV4-3	TRBD1	TRBJ1-1	CASSQWDRGSTEAFF	TGCGCCAGCAGCCAATGGGACAGGGGGAGCACTGAAGCTTTCTTT
-	TRBV5-5	TRBD2	TRBJ2-1	CASRYGLAGARSGQFF	TGTGCCAGCAGATATGGACTAGCGGGGGCCCGATCCGGGCAGTTCTTC
-	TRBV10-2	TRBD2	TRBJ2-7	CASSEGTSLSYEQYF	TGCGCCAGCAGTGAAGGGACTAGCTTGTCCTACGAGCAGTACTTC
-	TRBV6-5	TRBD2	TRBJ2-2	CASSTSVGRLFF	TGTGCCAGCAGTACTAGCGTCGGTAGGCTGTTTTTT
few	TRBV11-3	-	TRBJ1-1	CASSLSMNTEAFF	TGTGCCAGCAGCTTGTCCATGAACACTGAAGCTTTCTTT
-	TRBV5-1	TRBD1	TRBJ1-3	CASSLDGQGNSGNTIYF	TGCGCCAGCAGCTTGGACGGACAGGGAAACTCTGGAAACACCATATATTTT
-	TRBV13	-	TRBJ2-6	CASSSGGRSGANVLTF	TGTGCCAGCAGCTCCGGAGGGAGATCTGGGGCCAACGTCCTGACTTTC
-	TRBV27	-	TRBJ2-7	CASKNIQGLVAYF	TGTGCCAGCAAAAATATACAGGGTCTTGTTGCGTACTTC
-	TRBV13	TRBD2	TRBJ2-7	CASSGTSGGSNEQYF	TGTGCCAGCAGCGGAACTAGCGGGGGGTCAAACGAGCAGTACTTC
-	TRBV19	TRBD1	TRBJ1-2	CASRRQGKDYGYTF	TGTGCCAGTAGGAGACAGGGAAAGGACTATGGCTACACCTTC
-	TRBV7-8	TRBD1	TRBJ1-4	CASSLGGTGGDEKLFF	TGTGCCAGCAGCTTAGGGGGGACAGGGGGGGATGAAAAACTGTTTTTT
-	TRBV19	TRBD1	TRBJ1-1	CASRSGRDRAPEAFF	TGTGCCAGTAGATCCGGTCGGGACAGGGCACCTGAAGCTTTCTTT
few	TRBV4-1	-	TRBJ2-1	CASSHGTLSPYNEQFF	TGCGCCAGCAGCCATGGGACATTGTCCCCCTACAATGAGCAGTTCTTC
few	TRBV5-5	-	TRBJ1-1	CASSEIRFGSTEAFF	TGTGCCAGCAGCGAAATCAGATTTGGGAGCACTGAAGCTTTCTTT
-	TRBV18	-	TRBJ2-2	CASSLGLLTNTGELFF	TGTGCCAGCTCACTAGGACTTTTAACGAACACCGGGGAGCTGTTTTTT
once	TRBV18	-	TRBJ1-1	CASSPPFRNTEAFF	TGTGCCAGCTCACCACCTTTCCGGAACACTGAAGCTTTCTTT
few	TRBV7-2	-	TRBJ2-1	CASSLVGATEQFF	TGTGCCAGCAGCTTGGTAGGGGCAACGGAGCAGTTCTTC
-	TRBV2	-	TRBJ2-5	CASSENRQIQETQYF	TGTGCCAGCAGTGAAAACCGACAGATACAAGAGACCCAGTACTTC
-	TRBV5-1	-	TRBJ1-1	CASSPPGNTEAFF	TGCGCCAGCAGCCCTCCAGGGAACACTGAAGCTTTCTTT
-	TRBV7-6	TRBD1	TRBJ2-1	CASSLAPGTALYYNEQFF	TGTGCCAGCAGCTTAGCCCCCGGGACAGCCCTCTATTACAATGAGCAGTTCTTC
-	TRBV25-1	TRBD1	TRBJ1-2	CASSPPPGTGPYGYTF	TGTGCCAGCAGTCCGCCCCCCGGGACAGGGCCCTATGGCTACACCTTC
-	TRBV5-1	TRBD1	TRBJ1-1	CASSQYGQGYTEAFF	TGCGCCAGCAGCCAGTACGGACAGGGGTACACTGAAGCTTTCTTT
-	TRBV15	-	TRBJ1-1	CATSPTRQKEAFF	TGTGCCACCAGCCCTACCCGACAGAAAGAAGCTTTCTTT
-	TRBV30	-	TRBJ2-2	CAWSVGDAGELFF	TGTGCCTGGAGTGTGGGAGATGCCGGGGAGCTGTTTTTT
-	TRBV19	-	TRBJ1-1	CASRRGGIEAFF	TGTGCCAGTAGAAGGGGGGGCATTGAAGCTTTCTTT
-	TRBV14	-	TRBJ1-6	CASSSRVRANSPLYF	TGTGCCAGCAGTAGTCGAGTGCGGGCCAATTCACCCCTCTACTTT
-	TRBV7-7	TRBD2	TRBJ2-2	CASSLIAGGNTGELFF	TGTGCTAGCAGCTTAATAGCGGGGGGAAACACCGGGGAGCTGTTTTTT
-	TRBV7-2	-	TRBJ1-5	CASSLETASGSQPQHF	TGTGCCAGCAGCTTAGAGACAGCGAGTGGAAGTCAGCCCCAGCATTTT
-	TRBV4-1	-	TRBJ2-1	CASSQGGLGGYNEQFF	TGCGCCAGCAGCCAAGGAGGGCTAGGGGGCTACAATGAGCAGTTCTTC
-	TRBV11-2	TRBD1	TRBJ2-7	CASSQTGARHEQYF	TGTGCCAGCAGCCAGACAGGGGCTCGCCACGAGCAGTACTTC
-	TRBV2	-	TRBJ2-3	CASRESGDTQYF	TGTGCCAGCAGGGAGAGCGGGGATACGCAGTATTTT
-	TRBV5-5	-	TRBJ1-6	CASSGGLSYNSPLHF	TGTGCCAGCTCTGGCGGACTCTCCTATAATTCACCCCTCCACTTT
few	TRBV4-1	TRBD1	TRBJ1-6	CASSQTRTGILNSPLHF	TGCGCCAGCAGCCAAACCCGGACAGGGATACTGAATTCACCCCTCCACTTT